One and the same sample provided the 31 T cell receptor beta chains below, sequenced in a study of CD8 T cells in ankylosing spondylitis. TCRdb called the 5' RACE reads again in MiXCR, with one record for every CDR3 protein. Here the sample spans 200,000 to 300,000 distinct CDR3 sequences, roughly a quarter being singletons. Material for sequencing was blood, either unsorted or a sorted T cell fraction (not recorded which). These receptors came from a male donor with ankylosing spondylitis or in good health (not recorded which).

This clonotype has only a few counts. This rearrangement joins TRBV11-2 to TRBJ1-1; D unresolved. The V end was cut by 1 base, the J end by 6 bases, with 12 bases between. The germline V gene encodes CDR1 SGHAT and CDR2 FQNNGV. There are 14 residues in the CDR3. The DNA for the CDR3 is TGTGCCAGCAGCTTAGTCGTGCGTCGGCCTGAAGCTTTCTTT. Translation: CASSLVVRRPEAFF.

This clonotype showed up many times. The chain uses TRBV4-1 and TRBJ2-1; a possible D gene is TRBD2 (6 bases). Trimming removed 2 bases from V and 1 base from J, with 9 bases in between. There are 15 residues in the CDR3. Germline-derived CDR1 and CDR2 are MGHRA and YSYEKL. Here the CDR3 reads CASSQRAGSYNEQFF. CDR3 in DNA: TGCGCCAGCAGCCAACGGGCGGGGTCCTACAATGAGCAGTTCTTC.

The chain carries TRBV20-1 and TRBJ2-2; 11 positions agree with TRBD2. CDR3 length: 15 amino acids. V lost 6 bases and J lost 4; bases outside the gene matches: 7. Germline V lookup: CDR1 DFQATT, CDR2 SNEGSKA (reference sequence). The CDR3 sequence is CSAFTSGGSTGELFF. In DNA, the CDR3 is TGCAGTGCCTTTACTAGCGGGGGTAGCACCGGGGAGCTGTTTTTT.

This clonotype appeared many times. The gene calls are TRBV28 and TRBJ1-1; D gene unclear. Per germline, CDR1 MDHEN and CDR2 SYDVKM. V shed 5 bases and J shed 0 bases, with 7 bases lying between them. This CDR3 has 13 residues. The CDR3 DNA reads as TGTGCCAGCAGTCTCCTTTTGAACACTGAAGCTTTCTTT. Residues: CASSLLLNTEAFF.

Many counts were recorded for this clonotype. The CDR3: CASSLPRGLRNEQYF. CDR3 sequence (DNA): TGTGCCAGCAGTTTGCCCAGGGGGCTTAGGAACGAGCAGTACTTC. The rearrangement uses TRBV12-3 or TRBV12-4 and TRBJ2-7; 8 bases align to TRBD1. This CDR3 region has 15 residues. V shed 3 bases and J 5 bases; nucleotides not matched to a gene: 9.

The rearrangement uses TRBV2 and TRBJ1-6; D gene uncertain. The CDR3 runs 13 residues. Germline V gene data show CDR1 as SNHLY and CDR2 as FYNNEI. Trimming took 10 bases from V and 9 from J, leaving 16 bases between them. The CDR3 sequence is CATRASGPSPLHF. Written as DNA, the CDR3 is TGTGCCACTCGAGCGTCAGGCCCTTCACCCCTCCACTTT.

This clonotype has more than one count but fewer than ten. This chain uses TRBV10-3 with TRBJ2-7; tentative D call: TRBD1 (5 bases). The CDR3 extends over 13 amino acids. V was cut by 4 bases and J by 2 bases, with 9 bases left in between. Germline V gene data show CDR1 as ENHRY and CDR2 as SYGVKD. CDR3 bases: TGTGCCATCAGTGGAGACAGCACCTACGAGCAGTACTTC. Translating gives CAISGDSTYEQYF.

The sample holds a few counts of this clonotype. V gene TRBV18 combines with J gene TRBJ2-7, with TRBD1 identical over 8 bases. Losses at the gene ends were 3 bases for V and 5 bases for J; bases not matched to a gene: 9. Germline values: CDR1 KGHSH, CDR2 LQKENI. The CDR3 spans 15 residues. The CDR3 sequence is CASSPVAGGDDEQYF. The CDR3 DNA reads as TGTGCCAGCTCACCGGTGGCAGGGGGCGACGACGAGCAGTACTTC.

This clonotype was found a few times. The V gene is TRBV7-8, the J gene TRBJ2-3, with D unresolved. This CDR3 spans 15 amino acids. The germline gives CDR1 SGHVS, CDR2 FQNEAQ. V was trimmed by 2 bases and J by 0 bases, leaving 9 bases between them. The CDR3, as DNA: TGTGCCAGCAGCTTATTCGGTGTTAGCACAGATACGCAGTATTTT. It is translated as CASSLFGVSTDTQYF.

This clonotype was observed many times. V is TRBV12-3 or TRBV12-4 and J is TRBJ1-2; no clear D. The CDR3 is made up of 12 amino acids. Trimming cost V 2 bases and J 7 bases, with 8 bases left between them. The DNA for the CDR3 is TGTGCCAGCAGTTTAATGCAGGCTGGCTACACCTTC. Its translation: CASSLMQAGYTF.

This clonotype has a count of ten or more. The chain uses TRBV27 and TRBJ2-1, with D unclear. In germline, CDR1 is MNHEY, CDR2 SMNVEV (reference sequence). This CDR3 has 16 amino acids. V gave up 0 bases and J gave up 7 bases, with 16 bases separating them. The CDR3 nucleotides are TGTGCCAGCAGTTTATCGTCCAGCCTCGAAGGGAATGAGCAGTTCTTC. Translating it yields CASSLSSSLEGNEQFF.

This clonotype was detected ten times or more. This sequence joins TRBV10-3 and TRBJ1-2, with a tentative D call TRBD1 (6 bases). The germline CDR1 and CDR2 sequences are ENHRY and SYGVKD. This CDR3 region has 12 residues. V gave up 7 bases and J gave up 4 bases, with 10 bases separating them. CDR3 loop: CAIMEQGYGYTF. CDR3 coding DNA: TGTGCCATCATGGAACAGGGCTATGGCTACACCTTC.

The J gene is TRBJ1-4, the V gene TRBV5-5, with 11 positions matching TRBD1. V trimming: 0 bases; J trimming: 1 base; junction bases outside the gene matches: 2. Germline-derived CDR1 and CDR2 are SGHKS and YYEKEE (reference sequence). The CDR3 is 17 residues long. CDR3 residues: CASSLGTGGRTNEKLFF. As DNA, the CDR3 is TGTGCCAGCAGCTTGGGGACAGGGGGCCGAACTAATGAAAAACTGTTTTTT.

The chain recombines TRBV10-3 with TRBJ2-7; possibly TRBD1 or TRBD2 for D (6 bases each). Trimming shortened V by 6 bases and J by 6 bases, and 12 bases separated the two germline ends. CDR1 ENHRY and CDR2 SYGVKD come from the germline V gene. The CDR3 spans 12 residues. The CDR3 DNA follows: TGTGCCATCAGCGAATCGGGGGCCGAGCAGTACTTC. Its protein is CAISESGAEQYF.

The rearrangement joins TRBV10-3 to TRBJ2-5, with D tentatively TRBD1 or TRBD2 (6 bases each). From germline, CDR1 is ENHRY and CDR2 SYGVKD. CDR3 length equals 13 residues. The germline V and J ends were trimmed by 5 bases and 5 bases, with 12 bases remaining between them. CDR3 residues: CAISRIGGETQYF. The CDR3 DNA follows: TGTGCCATCAGTAGGATAGGGGGGGAGACCCAGTACTTC.

The CDR3 DNA sequence: TGTGCCAGCAGCCAAACGACTAGCGGGGGGGTGGGGGAGACCCAGTACTTC. It specifies CASSQTTSGGVGETQYF. The chain couples TRBV4-2 to TRBJ2-5; 14 bases line up with TRBD2. CDR3 length: 17 residues. Trimming removed 2 bases from V and 5 bases from J; junction bases left unmatched: 7. CDR1 is LGHNA, CDR2 YNFKEQ, per germline.

This clonotype was detected only a few times. The V call is TRBV20-1, the J call TRBJ2-4; D perhaps matches TRBD1 (6 bases). The CDR3 covers 16 residues. CDR1 is DFQATT, CDR2 SNEGSKA, per germline (reference sequence). The germline V and J ends were trimmed by 4 bases and 0 bases, with 16 bases remaining between them. This chain's CDR3 is CSAIATGTVAKNIQYF. As DNA, the CDR3 is TGCAGTGCTATTGCAACAGGGACCGTAGCCAAAAACATTCAGTACTTC.

This clonotype was counted between two and nine times. The rearrangement joins TRBV7-2 to TRBJ2-7; tentatively, D is TRBD1 (5 bases). Germline CDR1 is SGHTA and CDR2 is FQGNSA. Trimming left V 6 bases short and J 1 base short, with 10 bases between. This CDR3 spans 13 amino acids. The CDR3 reads CASRSTVSYEQYF. The CDR3 coding sequence is TGTGCCAGCAGGTCGACAGTATCCTACGAGCAGTACTTC.

CDR3 sequence (DNA): TGTGCCAGCAGCGACATCGCCAAAAACATTCAGTACTTC. This sequence encodes CASSDIAKNIQYF. The chain carries TRBV6-1 and TRBJ2-4; D ambiguous. The CDR3 has 13 residues. The ends were cut back, 6 bases at V and 1 base at J, with 7 bases in the middle. Germline-derived CDR1 and CDR2 are MNHNS and SASEGT.

This clonotype was seen a handful of times. The genes are TRBV18 and TRBJ2-2; 7 positions match TRBD1. V was pared by 0 bases and J by 0 bases, with 4 bases of the junction left unmatched. Germline V gene lookup returns CDR1 KGHSH and CDR2 LQKENI. The CDR3 covers 17 residues. CDR3 sequence reads: CASSPPGQGANTGELFF. The CDR3 coding sequence is TGTGCCAGCTCACCACCGGGGCAGGGGGCGAACACCGGGGAGCTGTTTTTT.

There are many counts of this clonotype. V usage is TRBV12-3 or TRBV12-4 and J usage is TRBJ2-5, with 9 bases fitting TRBD2. Trimming at V came to 3 bases and at J to 5 bases, leaving 4 bases not matched to a gene. CDR3 length equals 14 residues. The CDR3: CASSLRGGRETQYF. The CDR3 DNA reads TGTGCCAGCAGTTTGCGGGGGGGCCGGGAGACCCAGTACTTC.

The V and J genes are TRBV18 and TRBJ2-5; 8 bases agree with TRBD1. The germline V gene encodes CDR1 KGHSH and CDR2 LQKENI. The length of the CDR3 is 15 residues. After removal of 1 base from V and 1 base from J, the junction contained 2 bases not matched to a gene. CDR3 residues: CASSPLTGGQETQYF. CDR3 DNA: TGTGCCAGCTCACCACTAACAGGGGGCCAAGAGACCCAGTACTTC.

There are many counts of this clonotype. This sequence joins TRBV6-5 and TRBJ1-2; D unresolved. CDR3 length: 12 residues. The V gene lost 7 bases and the J gene lost 2 bases, with 8 bases spanning the gap. CDR1 and CDR2 (germline): MNHEY, SVGAGI. The CDR3 DNA is TGTGCCAGCATTTCTTCCAACTATGGCTACACCTTC. It specifies CASISSNYGYTF.

This clonotype was seen at least ten times. The CDR3 DNA reads as TGTGCCAGCTCACCAACGGCGGGAGATCAGCCCCAGCATTTT. Amino acid sequence: CASSPTAGDQPQHF. V is TRBV18 and J is TRBJ1-5; no reliable D call. Trimming took 2 bases from V and 5 from J, leaving 10 bases between them. The CDR3 consists of 14 residues. Germline loops: CDR1 KGHSH, CDR2 LQKENI.

This clonotype was seen more than once but under ten times. The genes are TRBV20-1 and TRBJ1-2; 8 bases are shared with TRBD1. Germline V CDR1 and CDR2: DFQATT, SNEGSKA (reference sequence). V shed 4 bases and J 4 bases; nucleotides not matched to a gene: 11. This CDR3 region has 15 residues. The CDR3 region is CSATGQGRLSYGYTF. The CDR3 coding sequence is TGCAGTGCTACCGGACAGGGACGACTATCCTATGGCTACACCTTC.

A few counts support this clonotype. J is TRBJ1-6 and V is TRBV12-3 or TRBV12-4, with D uncertain. This CDR3 comprises 15 residues. Trimming left V 7 bases short and J 5 bases short, with 15 bases between. The DNA for the CDR3 is TGTGCCAGCACCAAGGCCCTAACGGATAATTCACCCCTCCACTTT. As protein: CASTKALTDNSPLHF.

This clonotype was seen ten or more times. The chain has TRBV7-9 and TRBJ2-1; tentatively, D is TRBD1 (6 bases). This CDR3 is built from 13 residues. V dropped 5 bases and J dropped 4 bases, with 9 bases sitting between them. Germline CDR1 reads SEHNR; CDR2 reads FQNEAQ (reference sequence). The CDR3 protein is CASSQGQYNEQFF. The CDR3 DNA sequence: TGTGCCAGCAGCCAAGGACAGTACAATGAGCAGTTCTTC.

The rearrangement joins TRBV20-1 to TRBJ1-6; D is perhaps TRBD1 (6 bases). CDR3 size: 14 residues. Germline V gives CDR1 DFQATT, CDR2 SNEGSKA (reference sequence). CDR3 in DNA: TGCAGCTGGGGGCAGGGTTCGGGCAATTCACCCCTCCACTTT. It yields the protein CSWGQGSGNSPLHF.

The DNA of the CDR3 is TGCAGTGCTAGTGGCACAGAGACAACTAATGAAAAACTGTTTTTT. Its translation: CSASGTETTNEKLFF. The chain uses TRBV20-1 and TRBJ1-4; D gene uncertain. This CDR3 is built from 15 residues. Germline lookup yields CDR1 DFQATT and CDR2 SNEGSKA (reference sequence). V was cut by 3 bases and J by 0 bases, with 11 bases left in between.

In nucleotides, the CDR3 is TGCAGTGCTAGCTGGGACGATACGCAGTATTTT. It encodes CSASWDDTQYF. The V call is TRBV20-1, the J call TRBJ2-3, with D tentatively TRBD1 or TRBD2 (5 bases each). Germline V gene data show CDR1 as DFQATT and CDR2 as SNEGSKA (reference sequence). There are 11 residues in the CDR3. V shed 3 bases and J shed 6 bases, with 7 bases lying between them.

The chain combines TRBV29-1 with TRBJ2-3; maybe TRBD2 (6 bases). The V and J ends lost 1 base and 0 bases respectively, with 11 bases between them. There are 15 residues in the CDR3. Germline V CDR1 and CDR2: SQVTM, ANQGSEA. DNA of the CDR3: TGCAGCGTTGAAGCGGGACTTCCAAGCACAGATACGCAGTATTTT. This sequence encodes CSVEAGLPSTDTQYF.